The 25 T cell receptor beta chains below all came from one sample that was sequenced in a study of T cell responses to AZD1222 COVID-19 vaccine. Sequenced by immunoSEQ multiplex PCR; TCRdb stores in-frame clones only, minus some. The sample holds approximately 50,000 clones, about 80% seen once. The source was peripheral blood, collected on day 0 of AZD1222 vaccination. All receptors come from an adult in good health.

This chain connects TRBV6-4 to TRBJ1-1; 7 positions agree with TRBD1. Trimming removed 6 bases from V and 4 bases from J; junction bases left unmatched: 8. This CDR3 spans 14 amino acids. Germline values: CDR1 MRHNA, CDR2 SNTAGT. CDR3 loop: CASSVDRVSTEAFF. Here the CDR3 DNA reads TGTGCCAGCAGCGTAGACAGGGTAAGCACTGAAGCTTTCTTT.

The rearrangement links TRBV30 to TRBJ1-3; D not certain. In germline, CDR1 is GTSNPN, CDR2 SVGIG (reference sequence). The CDR3 has 14 residues. V was trimmed by 0 bases and J by 1 base, leaving 7 bases between them. The DNA of the CDR3 is TGTGCCTGGAGTGTAGGGAGGTCTGGAAACACCATATATTTT. Protein: CAWSVGRSGNTIYF.

This clone was counted a single time. The CDR3 loop is CASSTDRGSDTQYF. As DNA, the CDR3 is TGTGCCAGCAGTACGGACAGGGGTTCCGATACGCAGTATTTT. The chain combines TRBV6-4 with TRBJ2-3, with 9 bases lining up with TRBD1. The germline V gene has CDR1 MRHNA and CDR2 SNTAGT. After removal of 5 bases from V and 6 bases from J, the junction contained 6 bases not matched to a gene. This CDR3 contains 14 residues.

The chain's CDR3 is CASNRAPSHLNTEAFF. The CDR3 nucleotides are TGTGCCAGCAATAGAGCCCCGTCCCACTTGAACACTGAAGCTTTCTTT. The chain couples TRBV5-8 to TRBJ1-1, with unresolved D. This CDR3 contains 16 residues. Germline V lookup: CDR1 SGHTS, CDR2 YDEGEE. Trimming took off 6 bases at V and 0 bases at J, with 18 bases between the two ends.

This clone was counted a few times. This sequence joins TRBV29-1 and TRBJ2-1; D uncertain. This CDR3 has 11 amino acids. V lost 4 bases to trimming and J lost 4 bases, with 5 bases between them. From germline, CDR1 is SQVTM and CDR2 ANQGSEA. The CDR3 nucleotides are TGCAGCGTTGGGGGTTACAATGAGCAGTTCTTC. It yields the protein CSVGGYNEQFF.

The chain couples TRBV28 to TRBJ2-7; TRBD2 matches at 8 bases. There are 16 residues in the CDR3. Trimming removed 3 bases from V and 5 bases from J; junction bases left unmatched: 12. CDR1 and CDR2 from the germline V gene are MDHEN and SYDVKM. CDR3 protein: CASSLLTSALPNEQYF. CDR3 coding DNA: TGTGCCAGCAGTTTGCTGACTAGCGCCCTACCCAACGAGCAGTACTTC.

This sequence joins TRBV18 and TRBJ2-2, with a weak D call TRBD1 (6 bases). The CDR3 is 14 amino acids. Between the trimmed V and J ends, which lost 6 bases and 1 base, there was a span of 9 bases. Germline CDR1 reads KGHSH; CDR2 reads LQKENI. The CDR3 DNA reads as TGTGCCAGCTCCTTGGGACAGAACACCGGGGAGCTGTTTTTT. This encodes CASSLGQNTGELFF.

In its sample, this clone was seen a few times. V is TRBV28 and J is TRBJ1-2; TRBD1 might be the D (6 bases). There are 16 residues in the CDR3. Germline CDR1 MDHEN, CDR2 SYDVKM. Trimming stripped 3 bases from V and 3 bases from J, with 17 bases between. The DNA of the CDR3 is TGTGCCAGCAGTTTCGTCACAGGGTTGAACGACTATGGCTACACCTTC. Protein sequence: CASSFVTGLNDYGYTF.

The V gene is TRBV24-1, the J gene TRBJ2-6, with 8 bases fitting TRBD1. V gave up 1 base and J gave up 3 bases; unmatched junction bases: 7. The CDR3 is 18 residues long. Looked up from germline, CDR1 is KGHDR and CDR2 is SFDVKD. Here the CDR3 DNA reads TGTGCCACCAGTGATTTCAGGCAGGGGGCAGGTGGGGCCAACGTCCTGACTTTC. This encodes CATSDFRQGAGGANVLTF.

This clone was detected once. This chain links TRBV5-4 with TRBJ1-2, with 12 bases aligning to TRBD1. The V and J ends lost 3 bases and 8 bases, in that order; junction bases with no gene match: 8. In germline, CDR1 is SGHNT, CDR2 YYREEE (reference sequence). The CDR3 is made up of 15 amino acids. The CDR3 region is CASSYRDRGRGGYTF. CDR3 DNA sequence: TGTGCCAGCAGCTACCGGGACAGGGGGCGAGGCGGCTACACCTTC. Full variable domain (remainder filled in from reference TRBV5-4 and TRBJ1-2): ETGVTQSPTHLIKTRGQQVTLRCSSQSGHNTVSWYQQALGQGPQFIFQYYREEENGRGNFPPRFSGLQFPNYSSELNVNALELDDSALYLCASSYRDRGRGGYTFGSGTRLTVV.

The chain recombines TRBV6-5 with TRBJ2-3; TRBD1 aligns across 10 bases. Germline V CDR1 and CDR2: MNHEY, SVGAGI. This CDR3 region has 15 residues. The V gene end was trimmed by 2 bases and the J gene end by 5 bases; junction bases not matched to a gene: 4. CDR3 sequence: CASSYGTGAEDTQYF. The CDR3 region has the DNA TGTGCCAGCAGTTACGGGACAGGGGCTGAAGATACGCAGTATTTT.

The table lists this clone with a few counts. The chain recombines TRBV30 with TRBJ1-5, with D tentatively TRBD1 (5 bases). Trimming took off 0 bases at V and 5 bases at J, with 11 bases between the two ends. Germline V gene sequence: CDR1 GTSNPN, CDR2 SVGIG (reference sequence). The CDR3 extends over 14 amino acids. CDR3 residues: CAWSVIREDQPQHF. The CDR3 DNA follows: TGTGCCTGGAGTGTCATCAGGGAGGATCAGCCCCAGCATTTT.

V gene TRBV10-3 combines with J gene TRBJ2-5, with 7 nucleotides matching TRBD1. This CDR3 contains 12 residues. Germline values: CDR1 ENHRY, CDR2 SYGVKD. V shed 10 bases and J 1 base; nucleotides not matched to a gene: 3. Here the CDR3 reads CATGTVQETQYF. CDR3 DNA sequence: TGTGCCACGGGGACAGTCCAAGAGACCCAGTACTTC.

The chain couples TRBV11-2 to TRBJ2-1, with no clear D. The CDR3 consists of 11 residues. CDR1 and CDR2 (germline): SGHAT, FQNNGV. Trimming removed 2 bases from V and 9 bases from J, with 5 bases in between. The DNA of the CDR3 is TGTGCCAGCAGCTTAAGGACTGAGCAGTTCTTC. Protein: CASSLRTEQFF.

This clone has more than one count but fewer than ten. V gene TRBV3-1 (or the pseudogene TRBV3-2) combines with J gene TRBJ2-7; no clear D. V gave up 0 bases and J gave up 6 bases, with 15 bases separating them. Germline V lookup: CDR1 LGHDT, CDR2 YNNKEL (reference sequence). CDR3 length: 15 amino acids. For the CDR3, the DNA is TGTGCCAGCAGCCAAGATCATTTCGGCCTTCTCGAGCAGTACTTC. This translates into CASSQDHFGLLEQYF.

The chain is built from TRBV7-2 and TRBJ2-3; 7 bases fit TRBD1. CDR1 is SGHTA and CDR2 is FQGNSA in the germline V gene. The V and J ends lost 6 bases and 0 bases, in that order; junction bases with no gene match: 9. The CDR3 runs to 16 residues. The CDR3 reads CASRPPGTASTDTQYF. The CDR3 coding sequence is TGTGCCAGCAGGCCCCCCGGGACAGCAAGCACAGATACGCAGTATTTT.

This clone was recorded a few times. CDR3 in DNA: TGTGCCAGCAGCTTATCGGGACTAGCCCCGGTCGAGACCCAGTACTTC. It yields the protein CASSLSGLAPVETQYF. V is TRBV7-9 and J is TRBJ2-5; 9 bases match TRBD2. Germline loops: CDR1 SEHNR, CDR2 FQNEAQ (reference sequence). This CDR3 has 16 amino acids. With V trimmed by 2 bases and J by 5 bases, 9 bases remained unmatched. The full variable domain, rest sourced from reference TRBV7-9 and TRBJ2-5, is DTGVSQNPRHKITKRGQNVTFRCDPISEHNRLYWYRQTLGQGPEFLTYFQNEAQLEKSRLLSDRFSAERPKGSFSTLEIQRTEQGDSAMYLCASSLSGLAPVETQYFGPGTRLLVL.

The V and J genes are TRBV19 and TRBJ1-5; 8 nucleotides match TRBD1. The V segment lost 4 bases and the J segment 0 bases; nucleotides outside the gene matches: 2. Germline V gives CDR1 LNHDA, CDR2 SQIVND (reference sequence). The CDR3 extends over 15 amino acids. CDR3 coding DNA: TGTGCCAGTAGTACAGGGACAGGTAGCAATCAGCCCCAGCATTTT. This translates into CASSTGTGSNQPQHF. The full variable domain, completed using reference TRBV19 and TRBJ1-5, is DGGITQSPKYLFRKEGQNVTLSCEQNLNHDAMYWYRQDPGQGLRLIYYSQIVNDFQKGDIAEGYSVSREKKESFPLTVTSAQKNPTAFYLCASSTGTGSNQPQHFGDGTRLSIL.

J is TRBJ2-2 and V is TRBV24-1, with D possibly matching TRBD2 (6 bases). This CDR3 spans 14 amino acids. Germline CDR1 reads KGHDR; CDR2 reads SFDVKD. The V end was cut by 5 bases, the J end by 5 bases, with 11 bases between. CDR3 sequence (DNA): TGTGCCACCAGTGGCGGAGCGGGTACCGGGGAGCTGTTTTTT. Protein: CATSGGAGTGELFF.

By share, this clone ranks as medium-sized. The chain combines TRBV6-4 with TRBJ1-6, with TRBD1 matching over 8 bases. The length of the CDR3 is 14 residues. The J segment lost 5 bases and the V segment lost 3 bases, leaving 0 bases of the junction unmatched. CDR1 is MRHNA, CDR2 SNTAGT, per germline. This CDR3 reads CASSETGDNSPLHF. The CDR3 DNA reads TGTGCCAGCAGTGAGACAGGGGATAATTCACCCCTCCACTTT.

The J gene is TRBJ2-2, the V gene TRBV11-2, with D perhaps matching TRBD1 or TRBD2 (5 bases each). In germline, CDR1 is SGHAT, CDR2 FQNNGV. The CDR3 is 13 residues long. The germline V and J ends were trimmed by 3 bases and 9 bases, with 11 bases remaining between them. Written as DNA, the CDR3 is TGTGCCAGCAGCTTGGGACCAAGGAGGGAGCTGTTTTTT. Its translation: CASSLGPRRELFF.

The J gene is TRBJ1-2, the V gene TRBV6-5; TRBD1 is a possible D gene (5 bases). Per the germline V gene, CDR1 is MNHEY and CDR2 is SVGAGI. The germline V and J ends were trimmed by 0 bases and 2 bases, with 10 bases remaining between them. The CDR3 sequence is 15 residues long. This chain's CDR3 is CASSYSGQDNYGYTF. CDR3 DNA: TGTGCCAGCAGTTACTCGGGGCAGGACAACTATGGCTACACCTTC.

The V and J genes are TRBV11-2 and TRBJ2-4, with 11 bases fitting TRBD2. CDR1 is SGHAT, CDR2 FQNNGV, per germline. The CDR3 is 19 residues long. Germline trimming cut 2 bases from V and 3 bases from J; bases unmatched to any gene: 12. In DNA, the CDR3 is TGTGCCAGCAGCTTACGGCCTGGACTAGCGGGTATTGACAAAAACATTCAGTACTTC. Translating gives CASSLRPGLAGIDKNIQYF.

This chain uses TRBV7-2 with TRBJ2-1, with 8 bases aligning to TRBD1. J gave up 8 bases and V 5 bases, and 11 bases lay outside the gene matches. The CDR3 sequence is 15 residues long. Per the germline V gene, CDR1 is SGHTA and CDR2 is FQGNSA. The CDR3 reads CASSTLDRTGHEQFF. For the CDR3, the DNA is TGTGCCAGCAGCACGTTGGACAGGACAGGGCATGAGCAGTTCTTC.

This sequence joins TRBV5-4 and TRBJ2-1; 8 bases line up with TRBD2. V lost 4 bases to trimming and J lost 4 bases; unmatched junction nucleotides: 7. The CDR3 extends over 15 amino acids. The germline V gene has CDR1 SGHNT and CDR2 YYREEE (reference sequence). CDR3 nucleotides: TGTGCCAGCAGCCCCGGGGTAGCGGGATACAATGAGCAGTTCTTC. This sequence encodes CASSPGVAGYNEQFF.